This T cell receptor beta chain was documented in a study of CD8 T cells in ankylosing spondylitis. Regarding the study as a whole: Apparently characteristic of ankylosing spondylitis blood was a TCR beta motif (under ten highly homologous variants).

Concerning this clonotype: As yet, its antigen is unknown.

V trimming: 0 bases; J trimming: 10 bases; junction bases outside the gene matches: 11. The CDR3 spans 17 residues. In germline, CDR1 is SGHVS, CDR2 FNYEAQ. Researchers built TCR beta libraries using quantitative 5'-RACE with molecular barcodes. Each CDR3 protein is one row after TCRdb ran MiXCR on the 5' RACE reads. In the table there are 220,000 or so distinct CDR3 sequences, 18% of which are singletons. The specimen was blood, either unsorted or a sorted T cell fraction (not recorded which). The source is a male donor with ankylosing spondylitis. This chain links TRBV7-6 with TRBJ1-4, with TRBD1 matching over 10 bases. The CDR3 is CASSLAGAGTGAGKLFF. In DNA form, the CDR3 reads TGTGCCAGCAGCTTAGCGGGGGCCGGGACAGGGGCCGGAAAACTGTTTTTT.